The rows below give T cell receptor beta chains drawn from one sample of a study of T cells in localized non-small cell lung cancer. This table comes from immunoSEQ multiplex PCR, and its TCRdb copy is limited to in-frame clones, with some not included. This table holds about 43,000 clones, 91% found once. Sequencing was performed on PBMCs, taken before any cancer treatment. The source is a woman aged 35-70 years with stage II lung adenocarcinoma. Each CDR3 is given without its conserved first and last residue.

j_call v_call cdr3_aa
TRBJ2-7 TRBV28 ASKLGGNREDEQY
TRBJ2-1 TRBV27 ASSQTSGGYNEQF
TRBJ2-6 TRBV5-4 ASSFPGSSGANVLT
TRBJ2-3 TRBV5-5 ASSLGGPNTQY
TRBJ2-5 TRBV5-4 ASSLDRDETQY
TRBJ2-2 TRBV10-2 ASRRQAANTGELF
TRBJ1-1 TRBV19 ASSIGGDRGSNEAF
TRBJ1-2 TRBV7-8 ASTEGQGYGGYT
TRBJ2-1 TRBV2 ASSERLSYNEQF
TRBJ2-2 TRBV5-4 ASSLSLFNTGELF
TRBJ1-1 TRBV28 ASSLSLRGNTEAF
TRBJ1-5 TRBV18 ASSPDGHSNQPQH
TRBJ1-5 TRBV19 ACSIGAAGNQPQH
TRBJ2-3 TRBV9 ASSVESGRTDTQY
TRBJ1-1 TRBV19 ASSTTGHLNTEAF
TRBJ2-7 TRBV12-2 ASRFVRGYSYEQY
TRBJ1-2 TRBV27 ASSLRSAINYGYT
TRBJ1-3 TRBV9 ASSVDDSGNTIY
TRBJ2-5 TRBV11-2 ASSHGGEGETQY
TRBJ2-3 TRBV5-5 ASSSLWNTDTQY
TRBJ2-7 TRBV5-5 ASSPGGSYEQY
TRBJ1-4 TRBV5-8 ASSPRGGANEKLF
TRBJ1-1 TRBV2 ASSGQRRKNTEAF
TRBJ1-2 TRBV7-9 ASSLGQTYGYT
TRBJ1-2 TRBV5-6 ASSPKPQMQGAGYGYT
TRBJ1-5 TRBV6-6 ASEGDPSQPQH
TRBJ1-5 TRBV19 ASSHRTGDNQPQH
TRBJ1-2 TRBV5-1 ASSLSTSQNYGYT
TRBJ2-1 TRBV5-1 ASGGLAGNGEQF
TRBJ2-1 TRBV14 ASSQGLSVGFNEQF
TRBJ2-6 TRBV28 ASSPPGAGANVLT
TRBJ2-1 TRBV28 ASSLFAFGQARDEQF
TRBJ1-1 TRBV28 ASSLRTQGPRSTF
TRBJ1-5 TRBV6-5 ASRFTGSEPQH
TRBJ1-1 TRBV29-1 SVGEGARNTEAF
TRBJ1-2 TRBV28 ASSFSGGAYGYT
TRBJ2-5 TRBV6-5 ASRLSLAPQETQY